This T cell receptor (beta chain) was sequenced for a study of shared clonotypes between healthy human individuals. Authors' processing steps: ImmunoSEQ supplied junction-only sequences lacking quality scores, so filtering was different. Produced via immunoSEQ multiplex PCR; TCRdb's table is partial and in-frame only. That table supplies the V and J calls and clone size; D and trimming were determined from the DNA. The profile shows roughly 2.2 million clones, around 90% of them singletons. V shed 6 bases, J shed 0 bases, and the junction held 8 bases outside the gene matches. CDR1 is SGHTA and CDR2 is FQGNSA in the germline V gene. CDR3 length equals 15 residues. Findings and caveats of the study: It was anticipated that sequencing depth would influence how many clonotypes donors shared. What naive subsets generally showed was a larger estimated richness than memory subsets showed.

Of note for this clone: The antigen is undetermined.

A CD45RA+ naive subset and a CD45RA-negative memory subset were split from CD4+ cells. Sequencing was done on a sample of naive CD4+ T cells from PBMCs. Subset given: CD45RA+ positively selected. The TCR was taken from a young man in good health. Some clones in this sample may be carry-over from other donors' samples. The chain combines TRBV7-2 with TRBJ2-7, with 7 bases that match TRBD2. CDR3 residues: CASRGGRTSSYEQYF. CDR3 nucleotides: TGTGCCAGCAGGGGTGGCAGGACTAGCTCCTACGAGCAGTACTTC.